The next 7 T cell receptor beta chains were all read from a single sample in a study of human T cells and chemical hapten exposure. Time point meaning: patch test 1, 2 weeks after DPC sensitization. Treatment noted: therapeutic diphenylcyclopropenone sensitization with weekly scalp DPC. TCRdb re-called the RACE reads through MiXCR, storing one row per CDR3 protein. This sample has some 350,000 distinct CDR3 sequences, with around 7% found just once. Source: whole blood, taken in connection with sensitization to the hapten diphenylcyclopropenone (DPC). These receptors all stem from a woman younger than 30 with alopecia areata. Some clones in this sample may be carry-over from other donors' samples.

V and J are TRBV5-1 and TRBJ2-7; the match to TRBD1 covers 12 bases. The J segment lost 3 bases and the V segment lost 3 bases, leaving 4 bases of the junction unmatched. This CDR3 comprises 15 residues. The germline V gene has CDR1 SGHRS and CDR2 YFSETQ. The CDR3 DNA follows: TGCGCCAGCAGCTCGGGACAGGGGGCGTACTACGAGCAGTACTTC. Its protein product is CASSSGQGAYYEQYF.

This clonotype was seen ten or more times. The V call is TRBV20-1, the J call TRBJ2-7; 7 positions agree with TRBD1. The CDR3 runs to 14 residues. Trimming took 6 bases from V and 4 from J; bases not matched to a gene: 12. The germline CDR1 and CDR2 sequences are DFQATT and SNEGSKA (reference sequence). The CDR3 sequence is CSALKDREWYEQYF. The CDR3, as DNA: TGCAGTGCACTTAAAGACAGGGAATGGTACGAGCAGTACTTC.

V is TRBV3-1 and J is TRBJ1-1; no firm D call. The CDR3 consists of 12 residues. Trimming shortened V by 2 bases and J by 4 bases, and 5 bases separated the two germline ends. Germline V gives CDR1 LGHDT, CDR2 YNNKEL (reference sequence). The CDR3 nucleotides are TGTGCCAGCAGCCAACCAGGCACTGAAGCTTTCTTT. Translation gives CASSQPGTEAFF.

This sequence joins TRBV28 and TRBJ2-2; tentatively, D is TRBD1 or TRBD2 (5 bases each). Germline assignment: CDR1 MDHEN and CDR2 SYDVKM. The CDR3 loop spans 16 amino acids. V gave up 2 bases and J gave up 5 bases, with 15 bases separating them. The CDR3 DNA follows: TGTGCCAGCAGTTTACGGGGTGCAGGGCATACCGGGGAGCTGTTTTTT. Residues: CASSLRGAGHTGELFF.

The table lists this clonotype with many counts. This chain links TRBV7-9 with TRBJ1-1, with a possible D match to TRBD1 (6 bases). V was cut by 7 bases and J by 0 bases, with 15 bases left in between. This CDR3 spans 15 amino acids. CDR1 and CDR2 from the germline V gene are SEHNR and FQNEAQ (reference sequence). CDR3 loop: CASIRGAALNTEAFF. In DNA form, the CDR3 reads TGTGCCAGCATCCGGGGGGCAGCGCTGAACACTGAAGCTTTCTTT. Looking up the rest from reference TRBV7-9 and TRBJ1-1 gives the full variable domain: DTGVSQNPRHKITKRGQNVTFRCDPISEHNRLYWYRQTLGQGPEFLTYFQNEAQLEKSRLLSDRFSAERPKGSFSTLEIQRTEQGDSAMYLCASIRGAALNTEAFFGQGTRLTVV.

Many counts were recorded for this clonotype. The J gene is TRBJ2-1, the V gene TRBV4-3; 10 bases are a match to TRBD2. This CDR3 region has 17 residues. In germline, CDR1 is LGHNA, CDR2 YSLEER. V shed 0 bases and J 4 bases; nucleotides not matched to a gene: 6. CDR3 sequence (DNA): TGCGCCAGCAGCCAAGATTCCCGAGCGGGGGGGTACAATGAGCAGTTCTTC. Encoded protein: CASSQDSRAGGYNEQFF.

This clonotype was counted at least ten times. The V and J genes are TRBV5-6 and TRBJ2-6; TRBD1 is a possible D gene (6 bases). V lost 4 bases and J lost 0, with 17 bases in between. Germline assignment: CDR1 SGHDT and CDR2 YYEEEE. There are 18 residues in the CDR3. CDR3 bases: TGTGCCAGCAGCCTTCACCGGACAGCGAGCTCTGGGGCCAACGTCCTGACTTTC. This encodes CASSLHRTASSGANVLTF. Together with reference TRBV5-6 and TRBJ2-6, the CDR3 gives the full variable domain: DAGVTQSPTHLIKTRGQQVTLRCSPKSGHDTVSWYQQALGQGPQFIFQYYEEEERQRGNFPDRFSGHQFPNYSSELNVNALLLGDSALYLCASSLHRTASSGANVLTFGAGSRLTVL.